This TCR beta chain comes out of a study of CD8 T cells in Susac syndrome. RNA in amounts of about 0.5 to 1 ug was reverse transcribed with random hexamers. immunoSEQ multiplex PCR amplified TCR beta CDR3 across 54 Vbeta, 13 Jbeta. TCRdb fed the immunoSEQ multiplex PCR reads into MiXCR, producing one record per CDR3 protein. Counted here are 150,000 to 250,000 distinct CDR3 sequences, about 95% occurring once; the ten biggest clones make up about 0.096%. Germline V gene data show CDR1 as LNHDA and CDR2 as SQIVND (reference sequence). The ends were cut back, 4 bases at V and 5 bases at J, with 12 bases in the middle. The CDR3 is 14 residues long. The study sequenced TCR beta in blood CD8+ and CD4+ T cells. Multiple sclerosis controls were treatment-naive patients with stable or active relapsing-remitting disease.

The receptor's source is a human donor with multiple sclerosis. Sequenced: CD4+ T cells from PBMCs. The V gene is TRBV19, the J gene TRBJ2-4; D unresolved. CDR3 bases: TGTGCCAGTAGTACCCTCGGGTCCCAAAACATTCAGTACTTC. Translation gives CASSTLGSQNIQYF.